This paragraph covers one TCR beta chain sequence. Its specificity is unknown. Sample donors were healthy Caucasian individuals that came from Russia, aged 6 to 90. Isolated PBMCs totaled at least 6.5 million in each sample. This entry is derived from a study of blood T cells in healthy people across ages. General study results and limits: Among long-lived donors, naive CD4+ cells were more numerous and diversity higher than in aged donors.

The CDR3 sequence is 16 residues long. Germline CDR1 is SGDLS and CDR2 is YYNGEE. V lost 0 bases and J 8 bases, leaving 20 bases between the germline ends. Primed by a sample-barcoded 5' primer and a J-beta primer mix, a second PCR proceeded for about 6 to 12 cycles. A template-switch adaptor containing 12 random nucleotides labeled each cDNA molecule. TCRdb independently ran MiXCR on the 5' RACE reads; one entry per CDR3 protein. Of hundreds of thousands of distinct CDR3 sequences in the sample, about 56% are singletons; the top ten hold around 24%. What was sequenced was blood. The origin of this receptor is a man between 40 and 49 years old in good health. The chain couples TRBV9 to TRBJ1-2; maybe TRBD1 (6 bases). The CDR3 nucleotides are TGTGCCAGCAGCGTAGCCTCGGGACACAGCTCGGGAGGCTACACCTTC. As protein: CASSVASGHSSGGYTF.